The 18 T cell receptor beta chains below all came from one sample that was sequenced in a study of cytomegalovirus exposure and HLA in healthy donors. Produced via immunoSEQ multiplex PCR; TCRdb's table is partial and in-frame only. The sample has 150,000 to 200,000 clones, about 90% seen once. Specimen: PBMCs. Receptors were obtained from a young woman in good health and CMV-seropositive.

V is TRBV7-9 and J is TRBJ1-1, with D perhaps TRBD1 (6 bases). The germline V gene has CDR1 SEHNR and CDR2 FQNEAQ (reference sequence). The V gene lost 5 bases and the J gene lost 2 bases, with 15 bases spanning the gap. This CDR3 spans 15 amino acids. CDR3 DNA: TGTGCCAGCAGCATAAGACAGGAGCTAAACACTGAAGCTTTCTTT. Translating it yields CASSIRQELNTEAFF.

This clone has only one observation. V is TRBV6-6 and J is TRBJ2-2, with D unresolved. This CDR3 is 16 amino acids long. Germline CDR1 MNHNY, CDR2 SVGAGI (reference sequence). Trimming stripped 2 bases from V and 0 bases from J, with 10 bases between. The CDR3 is CASSYRSRTNTGELFF. CDR3 in DNA: TGTGCCAGCAGTTACAGGTCCAGGACGAACACCGGGGAGCTGTTTTTT.

The genes are TRBV19 and TRBJ2-1; tentatively, D is TRBD1 (5 bases). Germline values: CDR1 LNHDA, CDR2 SQIVND (reference sequence). The ends were cut back, 7 bases at V and 1 base at J, with 14 bases in the middle. This CDR3 comprises 15 residues. This CDR3 reads CASTDSTPSYNEQFF. The CDR3 region has the DNA TGTGCCAGTACCGACAGTACACCGTCCTACAATGAGCAGTTCTTC.

V is TRBV9 and J is TRBJ2-2; a weak D match, TRBD2 (6 bases). The CDR3 runs to 14 residues. The germline V gene encodes CDR1 SGDLS and CDR2 YYNGEE. V lost 0 bases, J lost 7 bases, and 10 bases lay in between. As DNA, the CDR3 is TGTGCCAGCAGCGTAGATGGAGGGGTCGGGGAGCTGTTTTTT. Protein sequence: CASSVDGGVGELFF.

The rearrangement links TRBV2 to TRBJ1-1, with 9 bases that match TRBD1. The CDR3 is made up of 15 amino acids. Germline V lookup: CDR1 SNHLY, CDR2 FYNNEI. V lost 6 bases and J lost 10; bases outside the gene matches: 15. In nucleotides, the CDR3 is TGTGCCAGCAGGAGAGGGACAGGGACTTCTAACGGAGCTTTCTTT. Residues: CASRRGTGTSNGAFF.

This clone was seen once. This CDR3 reads CASSLRLAGAATGELFF. CDR3 DNA: TGTGCCAGCTCACTAAGACTAGCGGGAGCGGCCACCGGGGAGCTGTTTTTT. V and J are TRBV18 and TRBJ2-2, with 12 bases fitting TRBD2. V was pared by 4 bases and J by 4 bases, with 7 bases of the junction left unmatched. Looked up from germline, CDR1 is KGHSH and CDR2 is LQKENI. This CDR3 has 17 residues.

The rearrangement uses TRBV2 and TRBJ2-7; 9 bases agree with TRBD1. The CDR3 consists of 16 residues. With V trimmed by 5 bases and J by 3 bases, 11 bases remained unmatched. The V gene's germline CDR1 is SNHLY and CDR2 FYNNEI. The CDR3: CASSITPGQGFYEQYF. The CDR3 DNA is TGTGCCAGCAGTATAACACCGGGACAGGGTTTCTACGAGCAGTACTTC.

This clone was observed once. This chain links TRBV28 with TRBJ1-5, with D possibly being TRBD1 (6 bases). The length of the CDR3 is 12 residues. Germline loops: CDR1 MDHEN, CDR2 SYDVKM. V was pared by 7 bases and J by 7 bases, with 11 bases between. CDR3 protein: CASIAQGQPQHF. The CDR3 DNA is TGTGCCAGCATCGCACAGGGACAGCCCCAGCATTTT.

V is TRBV28 and J is TRBJ2-3; 7 bases are a match to TRBD2. Germline V gene sequence: CDR1 MDHEN, CDR2 SYDVKM. After removal of 8 bases from V and 5 bases from J, the junction contained 13 bases not matched to a gene. This CDR3 comprises 15 residues. The CDR3 DNA is TGTGCCAGCCCTAAGAAGGGAGGGGTCGTAGATACGCAGTATTTT. Its protein product is CASPKKGGVVDTQYF.

This chain joins TRBV29-1 and TRBJ2-3; 8 bases are a match to TRBD2. V was pared by 3 bases and J by 1 base, with 6 bases of the junction left unmatched. This CDR3 region has 15 residues. Germline V gives CDR1 SQVTM, CDR2 ANQGSEA. This CDR3 is CSVEVGSGGTDTQYF. The CDR3 region has the DNA TGCAGCGTTGAGGTCGGTAGCGGGGGCACAGATACGCAGTATTTT.

This chain links TRBV27 with TRBJ1-2, with a possible D match to TRBD1 (6 bases). Trimming took 6 bases from V and 8 from J, leaving 22 bases between them. Germline loops: CDR1 MNHEY, CDR2 SMNVEV (reference sequence). This CDR3 has 15 amino acids. The CDR3 here is CASSLMQGSAVGYTF. CDR3 sequence (DNA): TGTGCCAGCAGCTTGATGCAGGGGAGCGCTGTGGGCTACACCTTC.

The chain employs TRBV28 and TRBJ2-7; TRBD1 aligns across 7 bases. Germline assignment: CDR1 MDHEN and CDR2 SYDVKM. The CDR3 runs to 13 residues. J lost 4 bases, V lost 8 bases, and 8 bases had no gene match. CDR3 residues: CASCTGQPYEQYF. The CDR3 nucleotides read TGTGCCAGCTGTACGGGACAGCCATACGAGCAGTACTTC.

The chain carries TRBV5-1 and TRBJ1-2, with 9 bases identical to TRBD1. With V trimmed by 4 bases and J by 7 bases, 8 bases remained unmatched. The germline V gene has CDR1 SGHRS and CDR2 YFSETQ. This CDR3 is built from 14 residues. The CDR3 reads CASSDKQGALGYTF. For the CDR3, the DNA is TGCGCCAGCAGCGATAAACAGGGGGCGCTTGGCTACACCTTC.

This clone showed up just once. V is TRBV5-1 and J is TRBJ1-2; TRBD1 aligns across 7 bases. The CDR3 runs to 13 residues. Per germline, CDR1 SGHRS and CDR2 YFSETQ. V shed 1 base and J 5 bases; nucleotides not matched to a gene: 2. The CDR3 reads CASSLTGVYGYTF. DNA of the CDR3: TGCGCCAGCAGCTTGACAGGGGTATATGGCTACACCTTC. The full variable domain, in which reference TRBV5-1 and TRBJ1-2 provide the parts outside the CDR3, is KAGVTQTPRYLIKTRGQQVTLSCSPISGHRSVSWYQQTPGQGLQFLFEYFSETQRNKGNFPGRFSGRQFSNSRSEMNVSTLELGDSALYLCASSLTGVYGYTFGSGTRLTVV.

The V call is TRBV2, the J call TRBJ1-5; tentative D call: TRBD1 (5 bases). The V gene's germline CDR1 is SNHLY and CDR2 FYNNEI. This CDR3 has 14 residues. Trimming shortened V by 6 bases and J by 7 bases, and 16 bases separated the two germline ends. CDR3 sequence reads: CASRRRGGDQPQHF. The DNA of the CDR3 is TGTGCCAGCAGGCGCCGGGGGGGGGACCAGCCCCAGCATTTT.

This clone was counted once. The gene calls are TRBV13 and TRBJ2-7; D perhaps matches TRBD1 (5 bases). Per germline, CDR1 PRHDT and CDR2 FYEKMQ (reference sequence). The V end was cut by 5 bases, the J end by 6 bases, with 17 bases between. The CDR3 extends over 14 amino acids. The CDR3 region has the DNA TGTGCCAGCAGCCGGCCCAGGGTTTCACGCGAGCAGTACTTC. It yields the protein CASSRPRVSREQYF.

This clone was seen just once. This sequence joins TRBV6-5 and TRBJ1-1, with D possibly being TRBD1 (6 bases). The CDR3 length is 14 residues. V lost 2 bases and J 4 bases, leaving 11 bases between the germline ends. CDR1 MNHEY and CDR2 SVGAGI come from the germline V gene. CDR3 sequence reads: CASSYGGAGTEAFF. The CDR3 DNA sequence: TGTGCCAGCAGTTACGGGGGGGCTGGCACTGAAGCTTTCTTT.

This sequence joins TRBV12-5 and TRBJ2-2; D remains unclear. Trimming left V 7 bases short and J 1 base short, with 10 bases between. The germline CDR1 and CDR2 sequences are LGHNT and FRNRAP. This CDR3 comprises 14 residues. The CDR3 region is CASDDGGNTGELFF. The CDR3 DNA reads TGTGCTAGTGATGACGGCGGGAACACCGGGGAGCTGTTTTTT.